This T cell receptor (beta chain) was sequenced for a study of cytomegalovirus exposure and HLA in healthy donors. Study-level information: T cells numbering about 200 million yielded more than 95 million unique TCR beta sequences in an earlier analysis. Study-wide results and limits: Listed as cytomegalovirus-associated were roughly 180 TCR beta chains.

Germline-derived CDR1 and CDR2 are LNHDA and SQIVND (reference sequence). V was trimmed by 3 bases and J by 4 bases, leaving 10 bases between them. The CDR3 runs to 13 residues. In the case of this clone: The antigen is not known.

PCR used 60 Vbeta primers and 13 Jbeta primers. Profiled with immunoSEQ multiplex PCR; TCRdb holds only in-frame clones, not every one. The table includes roughly 70,000 clones, around 87% detected once. This chain joins TRBV19 and TRBJ2-7; a possible D gene is TRBD2 (6 bases). The receptor comes from a woman aged 30 to 39 in good health and CMV-seropositive. Sequenced: PBMCs. CDR3 in amino acids: CASSIGGWYEQYF. In nucleotides, the CDR3 is TGTGCCAGTAGTATCGGGGGTTGGTACGAGCAGTACTTC.